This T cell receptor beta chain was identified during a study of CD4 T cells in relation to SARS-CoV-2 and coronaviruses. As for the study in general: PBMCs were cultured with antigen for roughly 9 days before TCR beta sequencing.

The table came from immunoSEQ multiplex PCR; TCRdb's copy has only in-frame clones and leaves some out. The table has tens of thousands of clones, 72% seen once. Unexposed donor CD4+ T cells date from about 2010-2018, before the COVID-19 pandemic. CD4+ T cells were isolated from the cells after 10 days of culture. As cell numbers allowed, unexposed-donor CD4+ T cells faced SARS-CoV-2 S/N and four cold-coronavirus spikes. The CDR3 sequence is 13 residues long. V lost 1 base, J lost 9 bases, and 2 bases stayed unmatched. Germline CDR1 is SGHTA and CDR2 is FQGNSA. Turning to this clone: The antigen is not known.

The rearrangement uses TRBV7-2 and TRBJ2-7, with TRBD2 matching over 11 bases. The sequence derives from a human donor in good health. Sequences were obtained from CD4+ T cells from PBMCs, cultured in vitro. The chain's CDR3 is CASSLGLAGGQYF. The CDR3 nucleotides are TGTGCCAGCAGCTTAGGGCTAGCGGGGGGGCAGTACTTC.